Following are 15 T cell receptor beta chains from one sample sequenced in a study of blood T cell repertoires in COVID-19. Libraries were prepared by immunoSEQ multiplex PCR; TCRdb keeps only in-frame clonotypes and omits some of them. The sample includes about 94,000 clones, about 80% seen only once; the top ten take over 15%. The sample was peripheral blood. These receptors were collected from an elderly woman with acute or convalescent COVID-19.

This clone was seen only once. V usage is TRBV7-8 and J usage is TRBJ2-7, with a possible D match to TRBD2 (5 bases). Germline assignment: CDR1 SGHVS and CDR2 FQNEAQ. The CDR3 runs to 16 residues. Trimming took 6 bases from V and 1 from J, leaving 19 bases between them. CDR3 region: CASSPGNLLRSYEQYF. CDR3 DNA sequence: TGTGCCAGCAGTCCCGGGAACCTTCTAAGGTCCTACGAGCAGTACTTC.

The V gene is TRBV11-3, the J gene TRBJ2-1; TRBD1 matches 8 bases. This CDR3 has 15 amino acids. The J segment lost 6 bases and the V segment lost 0 bases, leaving 4 bases of the junction unmatched. The germline gives CDR1 SGHNT, CDR2 YENEEA. CDR3 DNA: TGTGCCAGCAGCTTAGAGGACAGGGTAGGCAATGAGCAGTTCTTC. It translates to CASSLEDRVGNEQFF.

This clone has just a few counts. The J gene is TRBJ2-7, the V gene TRBV6-1; TRBD2 matches 15 bases. This CDR3 has 18 residues. The V gene end was trimmed by 4 bases and the J gene end by 5 bases; junction bases not matched to a gene: 12. CDR1 is MNHNS and CDR2 is SASEGT in the germline V gene. The CDR3 region is CASSADGLAGGPIDEQYF. The CDR3 region has the DNA TGTGCCAGCAGTGCAGATGGACTAGCGGGGGGGCCTATCGACGAGCAGTACTTC.

The CDR3 DNA reads TGTGCCAGCAGCTTAGACGGAGGAGGTTCACCCCTCCACTTT. Translated: CASSLDGGGSPLHF. The J gene is TRBJ1-6, the V gene TRBV7-2; D is unclear. Trimming left V 1 base short and J 9 bases short, with 10 bases between. Per germline, CDR1 SGHTA and CDR2 FQGNSA. The CDR3 has 14 residues.

The chain carries TRBV18 and TRBJ2-2; a possible D gene is TRBD2 (5 bases). V lost 6 bases, J lost 5 bases, and 16 bases lay in between. Looked up from germline, CDR1 is KGHSH and CDR2 is LQKENI. CDR3 length: 15 residues. Written as DNA, the CDR3 is TGTGCCAGCTCGCCCACGGGGTCAACTACCGGGGAGCTGTTTTTT. Translating it yields CASSPTGSTTGELFF. Filled out from reference TRBV18 and TRBJ2-2, the complete variable domain reads NAGVMQNPRHLVRRRGQEARLRCSPMKGHSHVYWYRQLPEEGLKFMVYLQKENIIDESGMPKERFSAEFPKEGPSILRIQQVVRGDSAAYFCASSPTGSTTGELFFGEGSRLTVL.

The V call is TRBV15, the J call TRBJ1-5; 8 bases match TRBD1. The CDR3 loop spans 15 amino acids. Germline trimming cut 0 bases from V and 5 bases from J; bases unmatched to any gene: 3. Germline lookup yields CDR1 LNHNV and CDR2 YYDKDF (reference sequence). The CDR3: CATSREGQDYQPQHF. In DNA form, the CDR3 reads TGTGCCACCAGCAGAGAGGGACAGGACTATCAGCCCCAGCATTTT.

The chain links TRBV5-1 to TRBJ2-7; weak D call: TRBD1 (6 bases). V gave up 0 bases and J gave up 0 bases, with 16 bases separating them. This CDR3 contains 17 residues. In germline, CDR1 is SGHRS, CDR2 YFSETQ. CDR3 coding DNA: TGCGCCAGCAGCTTGGCCGGTTCCAGAGGGGGCTCCTACGAGCAGTACTTC. Its translation: CASSLAGSRGGSYEQYF.

The table lists this clone with a count of one. As DNA, the CDR3 is TGCGCCAGCAGCTTGGCAGGTTCGGGACTAGTAAGCTCCTACAATGAGCAGTTCTTC. Its translation: CASSLAGSGLVSSYNEQFF. V gene TRBV5-1 combines with J gene TRBJ2-1; 8 bases are shared with TRBD2. CDR3 length: 19 residues. V was pared by 0 bases and J by 0 bases, with 11 bases of the junction left unmatched. Germline CDR1 SGHRS, CDR2 YFSETQ.

The V and J genes are TRBV19 and TRBJ1-6, with D maybe TRBD1 (6 bases). From germline, CDR1 is LNHDA and CDR2 SQIVND (reference sequence). CDR3 size: 16 residues. With 3 bases removed from V and 6 bases from J, the gap between germline ends came to 15 bases. CDR3 in amino acids: CASSIVGRGGNSPLHF. The CDR3 DNA follows: TGTGCCAGTAGTATCGTTGGGAGGGGGGGTAATTCACCCCTCCACTTT.

This clone was found once. This rearrangement joins TRBV5-1 to TRBJ2-7; TRBD2 matches 9 bases. Germline CDR1 SGHRS, CDR2 YFSETQ. The CDR3 has 14 amino acids. V lost 2 bases and J lost 6; bases outside the gene matches: 6. The CDR3 sequence is CASSFSSGRGEQYF. The CDR3 DNA reads TGCGCCAGCAGCTTCAGTAGCGGGAGAGGCGAGCAGTACTTC. Using reference TRBV5-1 and TRBJ2-7 for the parts outside the CDR3, the full variable domain is KAGVTQTPRYLIKTRGQQVTLSCSPISGHRSVSWYQQTPGQGLQFLFEYFSETQRNKGNFPGRFSGRQFSNSRSEMNVSTLELGDSALYLCASSFSSGRGEQYFGPGTRLTVT.

The genes are TRBV29-1 and TRBJ1-5; D is uncertain. Germline values: CDR1 SQVTM, CDR2 ANQGSEA. CDR3 size: 14 residues. V was pared by 6 bases and J by 0 bases, with 12 bases between. CDR3 sequence (DNA): TGCAGCGTCACAACAGATTCTAGCAATCAGCCCCAGCATTTT. Translation: CSVTTDSSNQPQHF.

This clone was picked up one time. This rearrangement joins TRBV7-8 to TRBJ2-6; the D gene is possibly TRBD1 (7 bases). The germline V gene encodes CDR1 SGHVS and CDR2 FQNEAQ. V was shortened by 4 bases and J by 4 bases, with 11 bases between the two germline ends. This CDR3 region has 15 residues. The CDR3 sequence is CASSYQGGGANVLTF. CDR3 nucleotides: TGTGCCAGCAGCTACCAGGGGGGAGGGGCCAACGTCCTGACTTTC. Looking up the rest from reference TRBV7-8 and TRBJ2-6 gives the full variable domain: GAGVSQSPRYKVAKRGQDVALRCDPISGHVSLFWYQQALGQGPEFLTYFQNEAQLDKSGLPSDRFFAERPEGSVSTLKIQRTQQEDSAVYLCASSYQGGGANVLTFGAGSRLTVL.

V gene TRBV27 combines with J gene TRBJ1-3; D ambiguous. The length of the CDR3 is 14 residues. The germline V and J ends were trimmed by 5 bases and 2 bases, with 10 bases remaining between them. CDR1 and CDR2 from the germline V gene are MNHEY and SMNVEV (reference sequence). CDR3 coding DNA: TGTGCCAGCAGTCCGTGGGCCCCTGGAAACACCATATATTTT. Its translation: CASSPWAPGNTIYF.

The J gene is TRBJ2-5, the V gene TRBV18; D might be TRBD1 (6 bases). V lost 8 bases, J lost 4 bases, and 14 bases lay in between. This CDR3 region has 13 residues. Germline CDR1 reads KGHSH; CDR2 reads LQKENI. The CDR3 is CASLRTVGETQYF. The CDR3 bases are TGTGCCAGCCTTCGGACAGTAGGAGAGACCCAGTACTTC.

The gene calls are TRBV2 and TRBJ2-7, with D possibly TRBD2 on 6 matching bases. In germline, CDR1 is SNHLY, CDR2 FYNNEI. CDR3 length: 12 residues. V lost 8 bases to trimming and J lost 9 bases, with 17 bases between them. The CDR3 DNA follows: TGTGCCAGCGTCGGGGGAGAGTTTGTGCAGTACTTC. The encoded protein is CASVGGEFVQYF.